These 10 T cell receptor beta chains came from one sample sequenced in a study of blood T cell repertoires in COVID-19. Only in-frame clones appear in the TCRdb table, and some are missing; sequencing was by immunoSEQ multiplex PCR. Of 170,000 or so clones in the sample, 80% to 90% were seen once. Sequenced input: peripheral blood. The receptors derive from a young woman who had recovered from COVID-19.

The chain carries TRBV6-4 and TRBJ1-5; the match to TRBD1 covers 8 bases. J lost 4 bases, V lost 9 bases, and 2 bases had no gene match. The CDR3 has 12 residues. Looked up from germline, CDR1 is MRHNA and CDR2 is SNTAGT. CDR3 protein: CARTGANQPQHF. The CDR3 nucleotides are TGTGCCAGGACAGGGGCGAATCAGCCCCAGCATTTT.

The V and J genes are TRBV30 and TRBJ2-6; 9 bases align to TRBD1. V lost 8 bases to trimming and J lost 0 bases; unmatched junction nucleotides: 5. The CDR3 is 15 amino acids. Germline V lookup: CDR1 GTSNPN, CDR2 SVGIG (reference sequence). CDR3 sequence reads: CARGQGVSGANVLTF. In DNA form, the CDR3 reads TGTGCCAGGGGACAGGGCGTCTCTGGGGCCAACGTCCTGACTTTC. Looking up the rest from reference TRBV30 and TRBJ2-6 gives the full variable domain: SQTIHQWPATLVQPVGSPLSLECTVEGTSNPNLYWYRQAAGRGLQLLFYSVGIGQISSEVPQNLSASRPQDRQFILSSKKLLLSDSGFYLCARGQGVSGANVLTFGAGSRLTVL.

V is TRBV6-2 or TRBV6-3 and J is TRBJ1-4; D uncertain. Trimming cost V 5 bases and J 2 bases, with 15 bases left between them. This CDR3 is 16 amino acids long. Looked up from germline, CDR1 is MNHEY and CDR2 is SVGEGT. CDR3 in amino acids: CASSSRSYGTNEKLFF. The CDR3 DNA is TGTGCCAGCAGTAGCCGCTCCTACGGGACTAATGAAAAACTGTTTTTT.

CDR3 sequence: CASSPRNTEAFF. Here the CDR3 DNA reads TGTGCCAGCAGCCCTAGAAACACTGAAGCTTTCTTT. This chain uses TRBV12-3 or TRBV12-4 with TRBJ1-1; no definite D call. Trimming took off 6 bases at V and 2 bases at J, with 7 bases between the two ends. This CDR3 is 12 amino acids long.

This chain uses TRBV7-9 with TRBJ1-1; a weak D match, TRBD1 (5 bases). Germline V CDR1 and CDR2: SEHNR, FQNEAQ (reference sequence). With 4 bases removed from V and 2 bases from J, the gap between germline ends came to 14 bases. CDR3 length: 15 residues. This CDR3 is CASSSSGGGNTEAFF. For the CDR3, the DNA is TGTGCCAGCAGCTCCAGTGGGGGGGGAAACACTGAAGCTTTCTTT.

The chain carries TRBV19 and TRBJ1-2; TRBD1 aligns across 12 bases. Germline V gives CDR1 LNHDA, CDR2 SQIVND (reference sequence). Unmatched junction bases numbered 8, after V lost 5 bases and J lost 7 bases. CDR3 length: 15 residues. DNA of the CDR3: TGTGCCAGTAGTCAGAGCGGGACAGGGGGCAGTGGCTACACCTTC. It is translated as CASSQSGTGGSGYTF. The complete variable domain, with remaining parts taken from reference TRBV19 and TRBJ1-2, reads DGGITQSPKYLFRKEGQNVTLSCEQNLNHDAMYWYRQDPGQGLRLIYYSQIVNDFQKGDIAEGYSVSREKKESFPLTVTSAQKNPTAFYLCASSQSGTGGSGYTFGSGTRLTVV.

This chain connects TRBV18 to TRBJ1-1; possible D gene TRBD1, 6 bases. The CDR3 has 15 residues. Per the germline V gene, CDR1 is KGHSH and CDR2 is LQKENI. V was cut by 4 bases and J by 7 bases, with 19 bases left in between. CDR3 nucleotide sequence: TGTGCCAGCTCACTCCGACAGGTGGAAGGTTATGAAGCTTTCTTT. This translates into CASSLRQVEGYEAFF.

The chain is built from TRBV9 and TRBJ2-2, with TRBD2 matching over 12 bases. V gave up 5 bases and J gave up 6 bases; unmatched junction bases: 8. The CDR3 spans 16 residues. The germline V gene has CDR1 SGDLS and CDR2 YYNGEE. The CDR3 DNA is TGTGCCAGCAGTGCGACTAGCGGGAGAGTTTCCGGGGAGCTGTTTTTT. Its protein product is CASSATSGRVSGELFF.

CDR3 in DNA: TGTGCCAGCAGTACACAGATTAGCAATCAGCCCCAGCATTTT. Amino acid sequence: CASSTQISNQPQHF. The J gene is TRBJ1-5, the V gene TRBV6-5, with unresolved D. Germline CDR1 is MNHEY and CDR2 is SVGAGI. This CDR3 has 14 residues. Trimming left V 5 bases short and J 0 bases short, with 8 bases between.

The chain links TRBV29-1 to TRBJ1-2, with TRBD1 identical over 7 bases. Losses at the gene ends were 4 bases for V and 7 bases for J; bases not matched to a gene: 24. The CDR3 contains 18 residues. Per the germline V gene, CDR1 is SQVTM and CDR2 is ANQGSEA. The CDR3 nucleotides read TGCAGCGTTGTGACATTGGGACAGTCCCGCGCCAACCTTTTTGGCTACACCTTC. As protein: CSVVTLGQSRANLFGYTF.